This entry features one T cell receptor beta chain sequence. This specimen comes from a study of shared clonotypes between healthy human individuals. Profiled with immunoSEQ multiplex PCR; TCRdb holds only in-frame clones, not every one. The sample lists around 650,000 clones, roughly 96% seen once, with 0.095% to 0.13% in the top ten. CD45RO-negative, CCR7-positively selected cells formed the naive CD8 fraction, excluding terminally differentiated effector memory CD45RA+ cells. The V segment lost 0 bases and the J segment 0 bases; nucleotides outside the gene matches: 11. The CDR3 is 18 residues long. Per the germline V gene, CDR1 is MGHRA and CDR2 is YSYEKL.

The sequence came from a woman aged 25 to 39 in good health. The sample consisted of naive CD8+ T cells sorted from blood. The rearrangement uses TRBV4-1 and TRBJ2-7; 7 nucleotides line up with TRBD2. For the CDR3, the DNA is TGCGCCAGCAGCCAAGATTGGGGAGGGGCTGACATCTCCTACGAGCAGTACTTC. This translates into CASSQDWGGADISYEQYF.